A selection of T cell receptor beta chains follows, all from one sample in a study of blood T cell repertoires in COVID-19. This table comes from immunoSEQ multiplex PCR, and its TCRdb copy is limited to in-frame clones, with some not included. The sample lists around 250,000 clones; about 90% were seen once. Sequencing used PBMCs or T cells enriched from blood (not recorded which). These receptors all come from a woman aged 40 to 50 who had been exposed to COVID-19. Each CDR3 is given with its conserved first and last residue. The D gene is left open where the match is weak. A row's size may be missing; if present it is once, few, many or a size class.

j_call	v_call	d_call	clone_size	cdr3_nt	cdr3_aa
TRBJ2-3	TRBV7-8	.	.	TGTGCCAGCAGCACACACGGAGCCGGCACAGATACGCAGTATTTT	CASSTHGAGTDTQYF
TRBJ2-1	TRBV7-9	TRBD2	.	TGTGCCAGCAGCCCAGTGGGGCTAGCGGGAAACAATGAGCAGTTCTTC	CASSPVGLAGNNEQFF
TRBJ2-1	TRBV27	.	.	TGTGCCAGCCTAGGGCGGGGTGAGCAGTTCTTC	CASLGRGEQFF
TRBJ2-5	TRBV12-3/TRBV12-4	TRBD2	.	TGTGCCAGCAGTTTCGGGGGGGATGAGACCCAGTACTTC	CASSFGGDETQYF
TRBJ1-3	TRBV19	.	.	TGTGCCAGTAGTATCCAGGCGGGCAGAAACACCATATATTTT	CASSIQAGRNTIYF
TRBJ1-2	TRBV3-1/TRBV3-2	.	.	TGTGCCAGCAGCCGTCAGGGAGGGAATGGCTACACCTTC	CASSRQGGNGYTF
TRBJ2-5	TRBV18	.	.	TGTGCCAGCTCACCACGGCCGGAACGAGGCGAGACCCAGTACTTC	CASSPRPERGETQYF
TRBJ1-2	TRBV6-5	.	.	TGTGCCAGCAGTTACTCGTTAGTCTCTAACTATGGCTACACCTTC	CASSYSLVSNYGYTF
TRBJ2-1	TRBV11-3	.	.	TGTGCCAGCAGCTTAGGGGTAGCGGAATACAATGAGCAGTTCTTC	CASSLGVAEYNEQFF
TRBJ1-4	TRBV6-5	TRBD1	.	TGTGCCAGCAGTTATTATGCAGGGGGTGAAAAACTGTTTTTT	CASSYYAGGEKLFF
TRBJ1-5	TRBV28	.	.	TGTGCCAGCACCCTCAGGTTGGAAGGGGCAAGGAAGACCCAGCATTTT	CASTLRLEGARKTQHF
TRBJ1-1	TRBV7-9	.	.	TGTGCCAGCAGCCCCGAGTTTCTGAACACTGAAGCTTTCTTT	CASSPEFLNTEAFF
TRBJ1-5	TRBV28	TRBD1	.	TGTGCCAGCAGTTTACGACAGGGGAATCAGCCCCAGCATTTT	CASSLRQGNQPQHF
TRBJ2-2	TRBV5-1	TRBD1	.	TGCGCCAGCAGCCTACAGGGGGTAAAGTCCGGGGAGCTGTTTTTT	CASSLQGVKSGELFF
TRBJ1-5	TRBV7-2	.	.	TGTGCCAGCAGGCCGGGGGAGGGTCAGCCCCAGCATTTT	CASRPGEGQPQHF
TRBJ1-4	TRBV12-5	.	.	TGTGCTAGTGGTTTGGGACAGAACCCTAAACTGTTTTTT	CASGLGQNPKLFF
TRBJ2-6	TRBV19	.	.	TGTGCCAGTACAAACAGGGCCCTTGGGGCCAACGTCCTGACTTTC	CASTNRALGANVLTF
TRBJ1-2	TRBV5-5	.	.	TGTGCCAGCAGCCCAGGGCCGGGGGACTATGGCTACACCTTC	CASSPGPGDYGYTF
TRBJ1-2	TRBV19	.	.	TGTGCCAGTAGTACTGGAGTCTTTTCCTATGGCTACACCTTC	CASSTGVFSYGYTF
TRBJ2-7	TRBV6-2/TRBV6-3	TRBD2	.	TGTGCCAGCAGTTACTTAGCGGGGATTACCTACGAGCAGTACTTC	CASSYLAGITYEQYF
TRBJ1-6	TRBV30	TRBD1	.	TGTGCCTGGAGATTAAAAGGAGGGGGCCTCCTCATCGTGAATTCACCCCTCCACTTT	CAWRLKGGGLLIVNSPLHF
TRBJ2-2	TRBV29-1	TRBD1	.	TGCAGCGGAGGACAGGGGCTCTACACCGGGGAGCTGTTTTTT	CSGGQGLYTGELFF
TRBJ2-1	TRBV6-2/TRBV6-3	TRBD2	.	TGTGCCAGCAGTTACTGGGGCCGGCGGGAGGGCCTTGGTGAGCAGTTCTTC	CASSYWGRREGLGEQFF
TRBJ2-5	TRBV27	.	.	TGTGCCAGCAGGCGGGACTTCCAAGAGACCCAGTACTTC	CASRRDFQETQYF
TRBJ1-2	TRBV7-2	.	.	TGTGCCAGCAGCCCACGGAGGTTAGACGGCTACACCTTC	CASSPRRLDGYTF
TRBJ2-7	TRBV7-8	TRBD2	few	TGTGCCAGCAGCCGACCGGTCGGGAGGGTCGGCTACGAGCAGTACTTC	CASSRPVGRVGYEQYF
TRBJ2-1	TRBV6-2/TRBV6-3	.	.	TGTGCCAGCAGCTTTGGGGGGGCTAGCTCCTACAATGAGCAGTTCTTC	CASSFGGASSYNEQFF
TRBJ2-3	TRBV7-8	.	once	TGTGCCAGCAGCTTAGCCTTTTACGGGAGCGATTATGATACGCAGTATTTT	CASSLAFYGSDYDTQYF
TRBJ1-1	TRBV7-9	.	once	TGTGCCAGCAGCCGTCCCCCGACTGAGAACACTGAAGCTTTCTTT	CASSRPPTENTEAFF
TRBJ2-1	TRBV7-2	TRBD2	.	TGTGCCAGCAGCATACTGTACGGACTAGTGGGGCTTGGTGAGCAGTTCTTC	CASSILYGLVGLGEQFF
TRBJ2-1	TRBV11-2	.	.	TGTGCCAGCAGCTCACTAAGACAGCGTTCTTCCTACAATGAGCAGTTCTTC	CASSSLRQRSSYNEQFF
TRBJ2-5	TRBV27	TRBD2	.	TGTGCCAGCAGTTTACTCGGGTCTAGCGGACCGCTCCAAGAGACCCAGTACTTC	CASSLLGSSGPLQETQYF
TRBJ2-4	TRBV6-2/TRBV6-3	.	.	TGTGCCAGCAGTTACCAAAAGGGGGAACTCCCGGGAGGAAACATTCAGTACTTC	CASSYQKGELPGGNIQYF
TRBJ2-3	TRBV6-5	.	.	TGTGCCAGCAGTTACTCGATTACGGCAGATACGCAGTATTTT	CASSYSITADTQYF
TRBJ2-3	TRBV6-1	.	.	TGTGCCAGCAGTGAAGCGCCGGTCCAGTACAGGGAAGGCACAGATACGCAGTATTTT	CASSEAPVQYREGTDTQYF
TRBJ2-2	TRBV11-3	.	.	TGTGCCAGCAGTTCTAGGTTCGGGGAGCTGTTTTTT	CASSSRFGELFF
TRBJ2-3	TRBV29-1	.	few	TGCAGCGCCCGCTTAAGGGTATCAGGGTCAATAGATACGCAGTATTTT	CSARLRVSGSIDTQYF
TRBJ1-3	TRBV19	.	.	TGTGCCAGTAGTATAGTTAACAGGGCTAACACCATATATTTT	CASSIVNRANTIYF
TRBJ1-1	TRBV28	.	.	TGTGCCAGCAGTTTCCAACGGGGTGAAGCTTTCTTT	CASSFQRGEAFF
TRBJ2-1	TRBV5-1	TRBD2	.	TGTGCCAGCAGCTTAATAGCGGGGACCTCCTACAATGAGCAGTTCTTC	CASSLIAGTSYNEQFF
TRBJ2-3	TRBV30	TRBD2	.	TGTGCCTGGAGTCCGCCGGGTAGCGGGGGGGCCTCAGTGAGAGATACGCAGTATTTT	CAWSPPGSGGASVRDTQYF
TRBJ1-4	TRBV10-3	TRBD1	.	TGTGCCATCAGCCCCGACAGGGCTAGCTATGAAAAACTGTTTTTT	CAISPDRASYEKLFF